These 12 T cell receptor beta chains share one sample of origin, sequenced in a study of CXCR3-negative and CXCR3-positive naive CD8 T cells (dated by TCRdb to the late 2010s). The data were produced on a NextSeq 550. The Human TCR Profiling Kit (MiLaboratory) was used to make UMI-labeled 5' RACE TRB cDNA libraries. TCRdb reprocessed the reads and assigns one entry to each CDR3 protein sequence, leaving out DNA. The table for this sample shows around 140,000 distinct CDR3 sequences. The ten largest clones take up roughly 0.3% of the sample. The sample was naive CXCR3- CD8+ T cells from blood. What the cell subset or site label conveys for this sample: CD45RO-CCR7+CD27+CD95- naive CD8+ T cells lacking CXCR3 (TNR3-). The receptor set was obtained from a human donor in good health. Some clones in this sample may be carry-over from other donors' samples.

The chain is built from TRBV20-1 and TRBJ2-1; TCRdb selects TRBD1, and the lack of DNA leaves this call unchecked. CDR3 length: 13 residues. From germline, CDR1 is DFQATT and CDR2 SNEGSKA (reference sequence). The CDR3 sequence is CSARSQGKDEQFF.

This chain connects TRBV15 to TRBJ2-1; TCRdb calls TRBD2, which cannot be checked without DNA. Germline V CDR1 and CDR2: LNHNV, YYDKDF (reference sequence). This CDR3 spans 13 amino acids. The CDR3 sequence: CATSRFRADEQFF. Supplemented by reference TRBV15 and TRBJ2-1, the full variable domain reads DAMVIQNPRYQVTQFGKPVTLSCSQTLNHNVMYWYQQKSSQAPKLLFHYYDKDFNNEADTPDNFQSRRPNTSFCFLDIRSPGLGDTAMYLCATSRFRADEQFFGPGTRLTVL.

This sequence joins TRBV27 and TRBJ2-7. CDR3 length equals 13 residues. CDR1 MNHEY and CDR2 SMNVEV come from the germline V gene (reference sequence). CDR3 loop: CASSFASSYEQYF.

CDR3 protein: CASSLNVAGVDTQYF. The chain employs TRBV28 and TRBJ2-3; the TRBD2 assignment by TCRdb is unverifiable without DNA. The CDR3 contains 15 residues. The germline gives CDR1 MDHEN, CDR2 SYDVKM.

The chain recombines TRBV18 with TRBJ2-7. Germline V lookup: CDR1 KGHSH, CDR2 LQKENI. This CDR3 is built from 13 residues. CDR3 amino acids: CASSQDGTYEQYF. Full variable domain (outside the CDR3, taken from reference TRBV18 and TRBJ2-7): NAGVMQNPRHLVRRRGQEARLRCSPMKGHSHVYWYRQLPEEGLKFMVYLQKENIIDESGMPKERFSAEFPKEGPSILRIQQVVRGDSAAYFCASSQDGTYEQYFGPGTRLTVT.

The genes are TRBV28 and TRBJ2-1; TCRdb reports TRBD2, a call that lacks DNA to check it against. CDR3 length: 16 residues. In germline, CDR1 is MDHEN, CDR2 SYDVKM. This CDR3 reads CASSRSGGLASHEQFF.

The gene calls are TRBV28 and TRBJ1-2; TCRdb's D call of TRBD1 is untestable without DNA. Germline V gene lookup returns CDR1 MDHEN and CDR2 SYDVKM. This CDR3 is built from 17 residues. The CDR3 protein is CASSARVFVAGFGGYTF.

The chain links TRBV12-3 or TRBV12-4 to TRBJ2-1; TCRdb's D gene call, TRBD1, goes unchecked for lack of DNA. The CDR3 runs to 15 residues. CDR3 amino acids: CASSLDRGRFSEQFF.

The chain combines TRBV2 with TRBJ2-1; absent DNA, TCRdb's TRBD2 call cannot be checked. Germline assignment: CDR1 SNHLY and CDR2 FYNNEI. The CDR3 contains 17 residues. The CDR3 spells CASTGLAGGAGGNEQFF.

The chain carries TRBV15 and TRBJ1-2; TCRdb reports TRBD1, a call that lacks DNA to check it against. Germline values: CDR1 LNHNV, CDR2 YYDKDF (reference sequence). The CDR3 totals 15 residues. Here the CDR3 reads CATSRDWDRGRAYTF. The whole variable domain, remainder taken from reference TRBV15 and TRBJ1-2, is DAMVIQNPRYQVTQFGKPVTLSCSQTLNHNVMYWYQQKSSQAPKLLFHYYDKDFNNEADTPDNFQSRRPNTSFCFLDIRSPGLGDTAMYLCATSRDWDRGRAYTFGSGTRLTVV.

This chain's CDR3 is CASTTQTGTVVNEQFF. V and J are TRBV2 and TRBJ2-1; TCRdb returns TRBD1, unconfirmable since there is no DNA. The CDR3 spans 16 residues. CDR1 is SNHLY and CDR2 is FYNNEI in the germline V gene.

The CDR3 sequence: CAISSLASAYNEQFF. The V and J genes are TRBV28 and TRBJ2-1; lacking DNA, the TRBD2 call made by TCRdb goes unchecked. The CDR3 has 15 amino acids. Germline-derived CDR1 and CDR2 are MDHEN and SYDVKM.